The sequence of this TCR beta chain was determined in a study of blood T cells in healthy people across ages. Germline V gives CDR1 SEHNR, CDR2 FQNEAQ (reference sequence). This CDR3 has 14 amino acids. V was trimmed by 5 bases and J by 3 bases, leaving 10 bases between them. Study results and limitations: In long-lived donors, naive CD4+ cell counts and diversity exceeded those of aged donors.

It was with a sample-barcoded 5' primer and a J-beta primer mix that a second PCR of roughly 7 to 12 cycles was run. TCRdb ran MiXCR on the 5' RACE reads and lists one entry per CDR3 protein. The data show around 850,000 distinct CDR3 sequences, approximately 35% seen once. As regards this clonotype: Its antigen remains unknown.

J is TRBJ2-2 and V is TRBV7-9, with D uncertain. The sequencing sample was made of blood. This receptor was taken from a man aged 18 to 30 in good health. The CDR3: CASSPLVDTGELFF. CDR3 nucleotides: TGTGCCAGCAGCCCCCTAGTGGACACCGGGGAGCTGTTTTTT.